These T cell receptor beta chains were read from a single sample in a study of identical twins. One entry per CDR3 protein results from TCRdb running MiXCR on the 5' RACE reads. Found here are 550,000 to 700,000 distinct CDR3 sequences, approximately 9.6% of them singletons; the top ten hold under 3%. The sample also formed part of further work on yellow fever vaccine responses in identical twins.

Material: PBMCs. The origin of the receptors is a woman younger than 30 in good health. Both conserved end residues are part of each CDR3. A D gene is named only where the DNA matches it firmly. For some rows the clone size is stated as once, few or many, or as a class when expanded; others skip it.

j_gene	abundance	v_gene	d_gene	CDR3nt	CDR3aa
TRBJ2-2	few	TRBV15	TRBD1	TGTGCCACCAGCCGCCTGAGGGCAGGGGGCCAGGACTACAGAAAGACCGGGGAGCTGTTTTTT	CATSRLRAGGQDYRKTGELFF
TRBJ2-5	many	TRBV29-1	.	TGCAGCGTTGAAGATCTGGCGGAGACCCAGTACTTC	CSVEDLAETQYF
TRBJ2-7	many	TRBV12-3/TRBV12-4	.	TGTGCCAGCAGTTTATGGGATAAGAACGAGCAGTACTTC	CASSLWDKNEQYF
TRBJ2-7	.	TRBV29-1	.	TGCAGCGTTGAATGGGGTCCCTACGAGCAGTACTTC	CSVEWGPYEQYF
TRBJ2-5	.	TRBV3-1	.	TGTGCCAGCAGCCGGAGGGGGGGCAAGCAAGTCCAAGAGACCCAGTACTTC	CASSRRGGKQVQETQYF
TRBJ2-3	many	TRBV7-2	.	TGCGCCAGCAGCCTAGGTGGAGACACAGATACGCAGTATTTT	CASSLGGDTDTQYF
TRBJ2-3	few	TRBV12-3/TRBV12-4	TRBD2	TGTGCCAGCAGTTTTATAGCGGCCGGGGGGTTCACAGATACGCAGTATTTT	CASSFIAAGGFTDTQYF
TRBJ2-6	.	TRBV12-3/TRBV12-4	.	TGTGCCAGCAGTTTAAGGGGGGGCGACTCTGGGGCCAACGTCCTGACTTTC	CASSLRGGDSGANVLTF
TRBJ1-3	few	TRBV7-9	.	TGTGCCAGCAGCCAACCTAGGCAGGGGCGAAACACCATATATTTT	CASSQPRQGRNTIYF
TRBJ2-7	few	TRBV6-2/TRBV6-3	TRBD2	TGTGCCAGCAGCTATAGTAGCGGGAGGACCGGATACGAGCAGTACTTC	CASSYSSGRTGYEQYF
TRBJ2-1	few	TRBV5-1	TRBD2	TGCGCCAGCAGCGGGGGACTAGCGGGAGGGCCCAGGTCCTACAATGAGCAGTTCTTC	CASSGGLAGGPRSYNEQFF
TRBJ2-7	.	TRBV7-6	TRBD1	TGTGCCAGCAACCAGGGACAGACCTACGAGCAGTACTTC	CASNQGQTYEQYF
TRBJ2-5	.	TRBV30	.	TGTGCCTGGAGCCCGGACTCCCAAGAGACCCAGTACTTC	CAWSPDSQETQYF
TRBJ2-1	few	TRBV5-6	TRBD2	TGTGCCAGCAGCTCGGGACTAGCGGGACTGGATGAGCAGTTCTTC	CASSSGLAGLDEQFF
TRBJ2-2	.	TRBV4-2	.	TGTGCCAGGAGCCCCGGGAGCCTTTGCACCGGGGAGCTGTTTTTT	CARSPGSLCTGELFF
TRBJ2-7	few	TRBV6-1	.	TGTGCCAGCAGAGAGAGAAGGGGAACCGAGCAGTACTTC	CASRERRGTEQYF
TRBJ2-3	few	TRBV6-6	.	TGTGCCAGCAGTGCAAATTGGGATACGCAGTATTTT	CASSANWDTQYF
TRBJ2-5	few	TRBV25-1	.	TGTGCCAGCAGTGAATTTATGGATGGCGACCAGTACTTC	CASSEFMDGDQYF
TRBJ1-2	few	TRBV5-6	.	TGTGCCAGCAGCTTGTTTGCAGGGAACTATGGCTACACCTTC	CASSLFAGNYGYTF
TRBJ2-7	few	TRBV27	.	TGTGCCAGCAGTTACGGGTTCTCCTACGAGCAGTACTTC	CASSYGFSYEQYF
TRBJ2-1	.	TRBV9	.	TGTGCCAGCAGCGTAGGTGGTGGTGAGCAGTTCTTC	CASSVGGGEQFF
TRBJ2-3	.	TRBV5-1	TRBD2	TGCGCCAGCAGCACGACTAGCGGGAGCACAGATACGCAGTATTTT	CASSTTSGSTDTQYF
TRBJ1-6	few	TRBV21-1	.	TGTGCCAGCAGCAAACGTTCCCGGGACAGGGAACGTTCACCCCTCCACTTT	CASSKRSRDRERSPLHF
TRBJ2-3	.	TRBV28	TRBD2	TGTGCCAGCAGTCCCCTCGGGGAGGGAGAGAGGACAGATACGCAGTATTTT	CASSPLGEGERTDTQYF
TRBJ2-3	few	TRBV7-8	.	TGTGCCAGCAGCCCGGGACTCCTTAGCACAGATACGCAGTATTTT	CASSPGLLSTDTQYF
TRBJ2-7	few	TRBV5-1	TRBD1	TGCGCCAGCAGCTTGAGAGGGGACAGCTCCTACGAGCAGTACTTC	CASSLRGDSSYEQYF
TRBJ2-4	.	TRBV11-2	TRBD1	TGTGCCAGCAGCTTAGAAGGGGGCCGCAGGAGTTCCTTCCCTGCCAAAAACATTCAGTACTTC	CASSLEGGRRSSFPAKNIQYF
TRBJ2-5	.	TRBV28	.	TGTGCCAGCAGTTTAGGTCTGAGAGCCCAAGAGACCCAGTACTTC	CASSLGLRAQETQYF
TRBJ2-1	.	TRBV27	.	TGTGCCAGCAGGCGGGCAGCCGTCTGGGGTCTGAATGAGCAGTTCTTC	CASRRAAVWGLNEQFF
TRBJ2-7	many	TRBV10-3	.	TGTGCCATCAGAAGCGACCGAGGATCCTACGAGCAGTACTTC	CAIRSDRGSYEQYF
TRBJ2-7	few	TRBV15	TRBD2	TGTGCCACCAGCAGAGATGAGGGCGGGAGCGCCTACGAGCAGTACTTC	CATSRDEGGSAYEQYF
TRBJ2-2	many	TRBV4-1	.	TGCGCCAGCAGCCAAGAGTCCGAGAGACGAGCCGGGGAGCTGTTTTTT	CASSQESERRAGELFF
TRBJ2-7	.	TRBV6-2/TRBV6-3	.	TGTGCCACCAGGGACACAGGGTTCTACGAGCAGTACTTC	CATRDTGFYEQYF
TRBJ2-1	.	TRBV11-2	.	TGTGCCAGCAGCTTACGACCCCCCGGGGTTGAGCAGTTCTTC	CASSLRPPGVEQFF
TRBJ2-7	few	TRBV28	.	TGTGCCAGCCTGGGGCAGGAATACGAGCAGTACTTC	CASLGQEYEQYF
TRBJ2-1	.	TRBV5-1	TRBD2	TGCGCCAGCAGCCGCCGGGGGGACAATGAGCAGTTCTTC	CASSRRGDNEQFF
TRBJ2-5	.	TRBV20-1	.	TGCAGTGCTACTCTACGGGAGACCCAGTACTTC	CSATLRETQYF
TRBJ2-1	few	TRBV5-1	TRBD2	TGCGCCAGCAGCTCCCTTAGCGGGCCTAACAATGAGCAGTTCTTC	CASSSLSGPNNEQFF
TRBJ2-7	.	TRBV10-3	.	TGTGCCATCAGTACTTCTACAGACCTCTACGAGCAGTACTTC	CAISTSTDLYEQYF
TRBJ2-5	few	TRBV6-2/TRBV6-3	TRBD2	TGTGCCAGCATCAGGGCGGGAGGAGGAGAGACCCAGTACTTC	CASIRAGGGETQYF
TRBJ1-5	.	TRBV20-1	.	TGCAGTGTAGTTACGGGGGGAATCGCCAATCAGCCCCAGCATTTT	CSVVTGGIANQPQHF
TRBJ1-2	many	TRBV20-1	.	TGCAGTGCTAGTCAGGGGATGGTTGATGGCTACACCTTC	CSASQGMVDGYTF
TRBJ2-7	few	TRBV5-5	.	TGTGCCAGCAGCTACAGGGACGAGGACGAGCAGTACTTC	CASSYRDEDEQYF
TRBJ2-7	few	TRBV28	TRBD1	TGTGCCAGCAGTGCCGGGACAGAGTCCTACGAGCAGTACTTC	CASSAGTESYEQYF
TRBJ2-1	.	TRBV6-2/TRBV6-3	.	TGTGCCAGCAGTTACAGAGGAACAGGGATGGGAAGCGGGACCTTCCATGAGCAGTTCTTC	CASSYRGTGMGSGTFHEQFF
TRBJ2-7	.	TRBV4-3	.	TGCGCCAGCAGCCAAGCTTGGGGGGCAGTGTACGAGCAGTACTTC	CASSQAWGAVYEQYF
TRBJ2-7	.	TRBV11-1	TRBD1	TGTGCCAGCAGCTTACCGAATCCCGGGACAGGGTTAGAGTACGAGCAGTACTTC	CASSLPNPGTGLEYEQYF
TRBJ2-7	.	TRBV5-1	.	TGCGCCAGCAGCCCCGGACGGGAAAGCTCCTACGAGCAGTACTTC	CASSPGRESSYEQYF
TRBJ2-3	many	TRBV12-3/TRBV12-4	.	TGTGCCAGCAGAGCCGGGTCAACTAGCACAGATACGCAGTATTTT	CASRAGSTSTDTQYF
TRBJ2-1	once	TRBV30	TRBD1	TGTGCCTGGAGTATCACCAAGACAGGGGATGAGCAGTTCTTC	CAWSITKTGDEQFF
TRBJ2-7	.	TRBV4-3	.	TGCGCCAGCAGCCCGTTACCAACAGGGTCCTACGAGCAGTACTTC	CASSPLPTGSYEQYF
TRBJ2-1	few	TRBV7-6	TRBD2	TGTGCCAGCAGCTTTCCCCTTGGGACGGGGGGGAACAATGAGCAGTTCTTC	CASSFPLGTGGNNEQFF